This T cell receptor (beta chain) was sequenced during a study of cytomegalovirus exposure and HLA in healthy donors. The table came from immunoSEQ multiplex PCR; TCRdb's copy has only in-frame clones and leaves some out. The table has 170,000 or so clones, about 86% seen once. This clone turned up a few times. Germline CDR1 MGHRA, CDR2 YSYEKL. The CDR3 extends over 13 amino acids. Trimming took off 1 base at V and 6 bases at J, with 7 bases between the two ends. The source of this sequence is a woman aged 18-30 years in good health and CMV-seropositive. Sequencing was done on a sample of PBMCs. V usage is TRBV4-1 and J usage is TRBJ1-5, with D hard to call. The CDR3 here is CASSQGGGQPQHF. CDR3 coding DNA: TGCGCCAGCAGCCAAGGAGGTGGTCAGCCCCAGCATTTT.